This T cell receptor (beta chain) was captured in a study of response to subunit inactivated influenza vaccine. Overall study findings and caveats: It was suggested by the authors that few new T cells are recruited by each seasonal influenza vaccination.

The sample holds many counts of this clonotype. Its antigen is still unknown. Germline V gene data show CDR1 as ENHRY and CDR2 as SYGVKD. The V end was cut by 1 base, the J end by 7 bases, with 11 bases between. The CDR3 has 14 amino acids. Via MiXCR, TCRdb re-called the RT-PCR reads, giving one row per CDR3 protein. Here the sample spans about 800,000 distinct CDR3 sequences, around 21% being singletons. This chain joins TRBV10-3 and TRBJ2-1, with D maybe TRBD1 (5 bases). This TCR was sampled from a man over 45 who received an inactivated influenza vaccine. The sequenced sample was PBMCs from blood, obtained about 5 days after vaccination. CDR3 sequence (DNA): TGTGCCATCAGTGAGTGGGGCCAATCTAATGAGCAGTTCTTC. Residues: CAISEWGQSNEQFF.